This T cell receptor beta chain was observed in a study of shared clonotypes between healthy human individuals. TCRdb keeps only in-frame clones here, not all; method: immunoSEQ multiplex PCR. The sample lists about 700,000 clones; about 91% were seen once. In the naive CD8 group, cells lacked CD45RO and were positively selected for CCR7, so terminally differentiated effector memory CD45RA+ cells were left out. The sample consisted of naive CD8+ T cells sorted from blood. This TCR came from a man aged 25-40 years in good health.

In DNA form, the CDR3 reads TGCGCCAGCAGCTTCCTTCGGGATGAGCAGTTCTTC. Protein sequence: CASSFLRDEQFF. This chain links TRBV5-1 with TRBJ2-1; D gene uncertain. The CDR3 has 12 amino acids. Germline V gene lookup returns CDR1 SGHRS and CDR2 YFSETQ. V lost 2 bases, J lost 8 bases, and 8 bases lay in between. Complete variable domain (other parts from reference TRBV5-1 and TRBJ2-1): KAGVTQTPRYLIKTRGQQVTLSCSPISGHRSVSWYQQTPGQGLQFLFEYFSETQRNKGNFPGRFSGRQFSNSRSEMNVSTLELGDSALYLCASSFLRDEQFFGPGTRLTVL.